This T cell receptor (beta chain) was recovered during a study of shared clonotypes between healthy human individuals. Study information: Researchers drew samples from a couple of women and three men aged 18 to 49.

The trim removed 6 bases at V and 3 bases at J, leaving 10 bases unmatched. Germline CDR1 and CDR2: MGHDK and SYGVNS. The CDR3 runs 15 residues. Study-wide points: Despite large depth, sorted-subset datasets appeared incompletely sequenced. Relative to their counterparts shared across all four donors, non-shared clonotypes exhibited diminished generation probabilities.

Data came from immunoSEQ multiplex PCR; TCRdb stores just in-frame clones and leaves some out. The sample gives roughly 2.1 million clones, roughly 91% of which show up once; over 1.5% is in the top ten. CD45RO negativity and positive selection for CCR7 defined naive CD8 cells, a population that excluded terminally differentiated effector memory CD45RA+ cells. Remarks on this clone: Its antigen is unidentified.

The chain combines TRBV25-1 with TRBJ2-5; 7 nucleotides align to TRBD1. The sequence derives from a man aged 18-30 years in good health. Some clones in this sample may be carry-over from other donors' samples. The sequencing sample was made of naive CD8+ T cells from PBMCs. The CDR3 nucleotides read TGTGCCAGCAGCGAACCAGGGGACAGCGAAGAGACCCAGTACTTC. This translates into CASSEPGDSEETQYF.